These T cell receptor delta chains were read from a single sample in a study of gamma-delta T cells after stem cell transplantation. TCRdb reanalysed the RT-PCR reads with CATT. The sample has under 5,500 delta-chain clones, 9.8% seen once; the top ten hold approximately 13%. Sequencing was performed on gamma-delta T cells. The receptors stem from a human donor. It is not recorded whose cells these are; they may come from a transplant donor. Each CDR3 is given with its conserved first and last residue. The D gene is left open where the match is weak. The size entry is marked missing in some rows and otherwise reads once, few, many or a size class.

D gene,CDR3 length,V gene,J gene,clone size,CDR3 protein,CDR3 DNA
.,16,TRDV2,TRDJ1,few,CACDTVGELGPDKLIF,TGTGCCTGTGACACCGTGGGTGAACTCGGGCCCGATAAACTCATCTTT
TRDD3,23,TRDV2,TRDJ3,.,CACDTEGLNWGIHASWATRQMFF,TGTGCCTGTGACACCGAGGGACTGAACTGGGGGATCCATGCCTCCTGGGCCACCCGACAGATGTTTTTC
.,15,TRDV2,TRDJ1,medium-sized,CACDTAGTTEDKLIF,TGTGCCTGTGACACCGCGGGGACGACCGAGGATAAACTCATCTTT
TRDD3,20,TRDV2,TRDJ3,few,CACVSYWGIRGSRDTRQMFF,TGTGCCTGTGTTTCGTACTGGGGGATACGTGGGTCCCGGGACACCCGACAGATGTTTTTC
.,17,TRDV2,TRDJ1,.,CACDTVTGSSNTDKLIF,TGTGCCTGTGACACGGTCACTGGGTCCTCGAACACCGATAAACTCATCTTT
TRDD3,15,TRDV2,TRDJ1,medium-sized,CACDPLGDFSDKLIF,TGTGCCTGTGACCCACTGGGGGATTTCTCCGATAAACTCATCTTT
TRDD3,20,TRDV2,TRDJ1,medium-sized,CACDTVTGGYESEGTDKLIF,TGTGCCTGTGACACCGTTACTGGGGGATACGAGTCTGAGGGGACCGATAAACTCATCTTT
TRDD3,19,TRDV2,TRDJ3,.,CACDTAGGGSSWDTRQMFF,TGTGCCTGTGACACCGCTGGGGGGGGCAGCTCCTGGGACACCCGACAGATGTTTTTC
.,26,TRDV2,TRDJ1,large,CACDNVPPSYGTPGDSSNDYTDKLIF,TGTGCCTGTGACAACGTCCCCCCTTCCTACGGAACGCCGGGGGATAGTTCCAACGATTACACCGATAAACTCATCTTT
TRDD3,22,TRDV2,TRDJ3,.,CACDTPTGGYAQSSWDTRQMFF,TGTGCCTGTGACACCCCTACTGGGGGATACGCCCAGAGCTCCTGGGACACCCGACAGATGTTTTTC
.,17,TRDV2,TRDJ1,.,CACDTVGSRRGADKLIF,TGTGCCTGTGACACCGTAGGCTCCCGCCGGGGGGCCGATAAACTCATCTTT
TRDD3,17,TRDV2,TRDJ1,few,CACDTVYWGSHTDKLIF,TGTGCCTGTGACACCGTGTACTGGGGATCCCACACCGATAAACTCATCTTT
TRDD3,18,TRDV1,TRDJ1,few,CALGFRVLGDTPTDKLIF,TGTGCTCTTGGTTTCAGAGTACTGGGGGATACGCCTACCGATAAACTCATCTTT
TRDD3,20,TRDV2,TRDJ3,medium-sized,CACDRVLGDTLSWDTRQMFF,TGTGCCTGTGACAGGGTACTGGGGGATACTCTCTCCTGGGACACCCGACAGATGTTTTTC
TRDD3,16,TRDV2,TRDJ1,medium-sized,CACQMLLGDSTDKLIF,TGTGCCTGTCAAATGTTACTGGGGGACTCCACCGATAAACTCATCTTT
.,13,TRDV2,TRDJ1,few,CACDFLGTDKLIF,TGTGCCTGTGACTTCCTGGGGACCGATAAGCTCATCTTT
TRDD3,18,TRDV2,TRDJ3,few,CACDRLGDLSWDTRQMFF,TGTGCCTGTGATCGACTGGGGGACCTCTCCTGGGACACCCGACAGATGTTTTTC
.,19,TRDV2,TRDJ3,.,CACDTFGGHGSWDTRQMFF,TGTGCCTGTGACACCTTTGGGGGCCACGGCTCCTGGGACACCCGACAGATGTTTTTC
.,16,TRDV2,TRDJ1,medium-sized,CACDPLAQGYTDKLIF,TGTGCCTGTGACCCACTTGCGCAGGGATACACCGATAAACTCATCTTT
TRDD3,21,TRDV2,TRDJ1,.,CACDTVSSRTGGQEVPDKLIF,TGTGCCTGTGACACCGTATCTTCTCGTACTGGGGGACAGGAGGTCCCCGATAAACTCATCTTT
.,14,TRDV2,TRDJ1,.,CACDLLTRTDKLIF,TGTGCCTGTGACCTTCTTACCCGCACCGATAAACTCATCTTT
.,21,TRAV38-2/DV8,TRDJ1,.,CAYRSGGPSYDPGGNVDKLIF,TGTGCTTATAGGAGCGGTGGGCCTTCCTACGACCCTGGGGGAAACGTAGATAAACTCATCTTT
TRDD3,18,TRDV2,TRDJ1,.,CACDTVVLGDKNDDKLIF,TGTGCCTGTGACACCGTGGTCCTGGGGGATAAGAACGACGATAAACTCATCTTT
.,13,TRDV2,TRDJ1,few,CACDTGDADKLIF,TGTGCCTGTGACACCGGGGATGCCGATAAACTCATCTTT
TRDD3,18,TRDV2,TRDJ1,large,CACDAILGDQENTDKLIF,TGTGCCTGTGACGCAATTCTGGGGGATCAGGAAAACACCGATAAACTCATCTTT
.,15,TRDV2,TRDJ3,.,CACDTGYWDTRQMFF,TGTGCCTGTGACACCGGATACTGGGACACCCGACAGATGTTTTTC
.,14,TRDV2,TRDJ1,.,CACDTVSYTDKLIF,TGTGCCTGTGACACCGTATCGTACACCGATAAACTCATCTTT
.,18,TRDV2,TRDJ3,medium-sized,CACDTGTVGTWDTRQMFF,TGTGCCTGTGACACGGGGACCGTTGGGACCTGGGACACCCGACAGATGTTTTTC
TRDD3,18,TRDV2,TRDJ1,medium-sized,CACDTVWPLGENTDKLIF,TGTGCCTGTGACACCGTTTGGCCACTGGGGGAGAACACCGATAAACTCATCTTT
TRDD3,17,TRDV2,TRDJ1,.,CACDDLTGGHTTDKLIF,TGTGCCTGTGACGATTTGACTGGGGGTCATACCACCGATAAACTCATCTTT
TRDD3,19,TRDV2,TRDJ3,.,CACDSVLGDPDPKARQMFF,TGTGCCTGTGACAGCGTACTGGGGGATCCCGACCCAAAGGCCCGACAGATGTTTTTC
.,18,TRDV2,TRDJ3,.,CACDTWGPDHRDTRQMFF,TGTGCCTGTGACACCTGGGGACCAGATCACCGGGACACCCGACAGATGTTTTTC
.,22,TRDV2,TRDJ1,.,CACGTGSLLVDKGMTYTDKLIF,TGTGCCTGTGGCACCGGATCGCTACTGGTGGATAAGGGAATGACTTACACCGATAAACTCATCTTT
.,16,TRDV2,TRDJ1,.,CACDQVGGRYTDKLIF,TGTGCCTGTGACCAGGTGGGGGGCCGGTACACCGATAAACTCATCTTT
TRDD3,22,TRDV2,TRDJ1,medium-sized,CACDTLLVLGDRPQSYTDKLIF,TGTGCCTGTGACACTCTTTTAGTACTGGGGGATCGCCCTCAATCGTACACCGATAAACTCATCTTT
TRDD3,20,TRDV1,TRDJ1,.,CALGDCPLTLPYWGMKELIF,TGTGCTCTTGGGGACTGCCCCCTCACCCTTCCGTACTGGGGGATGAAAGAACTCATCTTT
.,16,TRDV2,TRDJ1,medium-sized,CACDTVSQPTGDKLIF,TGTGCCTGTGACACCGTCTCCCAACCCACTGGGGATAAACTCATCTTT
.,21,TRDV2,TRDJ1,few,CALWPSYETLGDPLLFDKLIF,TGTGCCTTGTGGCCTTCCTACGAGACACTGGGGGACCCATTATTGTTCGATAAACTCATCTTT
TRDD2,25,TRDV1,TRDJ1,medium-sized,CALGELGQFLPIGRYWRHKTDKLIF,TGTGCTCTTGGGGAACTTGGGCAATTCCTACCCATCGGGCGGTACTGGAGACACAAGACCGATAAACTCATCTTT
TRDD3,18,TRDV2,TRDJ1,few,CACGRVGWGAQYTDKLIF,TGTGCCTGTGGCCGAGTCGGCTGGGGGGCCCAGTACACCGATAAACTCATCTTT
TRDD3,20,TRDV2,TRDJ3,few,CACHRLWGIPPSWDTRQMFF,TGTGCCTGCCACCGCCTGTGGGGGATACCCCCATCCTGGGACACCCGACAGATGTTTTTC
.,14,TRDV2,TRDJ1,.,CACDTVSGSDKLIF,TGTGCCTGTGACACCGTCAGCGGATCCGATAAACTCATCTTT
TRDD3,16,TRDV2,TRDJ1,.,CACDTLLGDRTDKLIF,TGTGCCTGTGACACCCTACTGGGGGATAGGACCGATAAACTCATCTTT
.,18,TRDV2,TRDJ3,medium-sized,CACDTGGFSSWDTRQMFF,TGTGCCTGTGACACAGGAGGGTTCAGCTCCTGGGACACCCGACAGATGTTTTTC
TRDD3,20,TRDV2,TRDJ3,few,CACDTVLGDTSPWDTRQMFF,TGTGCCTGTGACACCGTACTGGGGGATACGAGCCCCTGGGACACCCGACAGATGTTTTTC
TRDD3,20,TRDV2,TRDJ3,.,CACDRVLGGTLSWDTRQMFF,TGTGCCTGTGACAGGGTACTGGGGGGTACTCTCTCCTGGGACACCCGACAGATGTTTTTC
TRDD3,18,TRDV2,TRDJ1,medium-sized,CACDKLLGDTEYTDKLIF,TGTGCCTGTGACAAGCTACTGGGGGATACCGAGTACACCGATAAACTCATCTTT
TRDD3,22,TRDV2,TRDJ3,medium-sized,CACDTVLGDTLQGSWDTRQMFF,TGTGCCTGTGACACAGTACTGGGGGATACGCTACAAGGCTCCTGGGACACCCGACAGATGTTTTTC
TRDD3,16,TRDV2,TRDJ1,large,CACDTLGDTDTDKLIF,TGTGCCTGTGACACCCTGGGGGATACGGACACCGATAAACTCATCTTT
TRDD3,21,TRDV2,TRDJ1,.,CACDTGGFFVLGIAGPPKLIF,TGTGCCTGTGACACGGGGGGCTTCTTCGTACTGGGGATAGCAGGCCCACCGAAACTCATCTTT
TRDD3,17,TRDV2,TRDJ1,.,CACDTVAGGLAIDKLIF,TGTGCCTGTGACACCGTAGCTGGGGGATTAGCCATCGATAAACTCATCTTT
TRDD3,19,TRDV2,TRDJ3,.,CACDTAVLGESWDTRQMFF,TGTGCCTGTGACACCGCGGTACTGGGGGAATCCTGGGACACCCGACAGATGTTTTTC
TRDD3,16,TRDV2,TRDJ1,few,CACDLLGDTGTDKLIF,TGTGCCTGTGATTTACTGGGGGATACTGGCACCGATAAACTCATCTTT
TRDD3,19,TRDV2,TRDJ1,.,CACDQLTGGLYGDTDNLIF,TGTGCCTGTGACCAATTGACTGGGGGTCTATACGGGGACACCGATAACCTCATCTTT
.,16,TRDV2,TRDJ1,.,CACDTLTPYSTDKLIF,TGTGCCTGTGACACCCTTACCCCATACTCCACCGATAAACTCATCTTT
TRDD3,23,TRDV2,TRDJ2,few,CACDSVGGWGKPNIRALTAQLFF,TGTGCCTGTGACAGTGTTGGCGGCTGGGGGAAACCTAATATTAGGGCTTTGACAGCACAACTCTTCTTT
TRDD3,13,TRDV2,TRDJ1,few,CACLHWGPYKLIF,TGTGCCTGCCTACACTGGGGGCCCTATAAACTCATCTTT
.,16,TRDV2,TRDJ1,medium-sized,CACDPVTGLMPGKLIF,TGTGCCTGTGACCCAGTGACTGGGCTAATGCCGGGGAAACTCATCTTT